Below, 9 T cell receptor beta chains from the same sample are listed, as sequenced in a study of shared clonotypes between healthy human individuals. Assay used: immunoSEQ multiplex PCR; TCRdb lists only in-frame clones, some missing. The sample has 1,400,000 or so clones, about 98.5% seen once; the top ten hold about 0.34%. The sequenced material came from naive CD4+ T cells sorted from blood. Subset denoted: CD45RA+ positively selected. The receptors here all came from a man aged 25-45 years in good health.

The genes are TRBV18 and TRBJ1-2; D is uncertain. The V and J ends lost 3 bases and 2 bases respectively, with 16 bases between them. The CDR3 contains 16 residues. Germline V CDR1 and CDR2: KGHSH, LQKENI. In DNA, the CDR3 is TGTGCCAGCTCACCCCTAGAGGGTAGGGTCAACTATGGCTACACCTTC. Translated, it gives CASSPLEGRVNYGYTF.

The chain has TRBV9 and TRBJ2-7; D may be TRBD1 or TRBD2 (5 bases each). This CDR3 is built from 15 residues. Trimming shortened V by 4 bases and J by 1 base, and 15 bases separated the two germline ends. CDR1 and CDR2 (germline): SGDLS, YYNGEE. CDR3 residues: CASSPTGTGSYEQYF. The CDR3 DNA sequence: TGTGCCAGCAGCCCAACCGGGACGGGTTCCTACGAGCAGTACTTC.

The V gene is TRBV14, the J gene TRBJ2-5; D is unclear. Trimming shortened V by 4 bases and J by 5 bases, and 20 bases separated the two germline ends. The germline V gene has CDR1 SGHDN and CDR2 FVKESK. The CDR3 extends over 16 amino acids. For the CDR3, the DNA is TGTGCCAGCAGCCCAAGAGGCCCGGTCTTCGGGGAGACCCAGTACTTC. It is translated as CASSPRGPVFGETQYF.

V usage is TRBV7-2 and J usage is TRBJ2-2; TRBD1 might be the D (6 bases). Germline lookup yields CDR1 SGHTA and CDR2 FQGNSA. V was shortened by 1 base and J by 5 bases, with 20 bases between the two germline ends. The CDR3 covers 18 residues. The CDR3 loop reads CASSLDPGVAIRTGELFF. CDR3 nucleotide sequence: TGTGCCAGCAGCTTAGATCCAGGGGTGGCCATAAGGACCGGGGAGCTGTTTTTT.

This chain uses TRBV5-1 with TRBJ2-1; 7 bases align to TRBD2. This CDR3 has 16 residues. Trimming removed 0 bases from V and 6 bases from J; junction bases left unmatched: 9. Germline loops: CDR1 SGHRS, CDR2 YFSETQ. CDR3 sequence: CASSLEGSGFSNEQFF. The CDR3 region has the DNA TGCGCCAGCAGCTTGGAGGGTAGCGGGTTTTCCAATGAGCAGTTCTTC.

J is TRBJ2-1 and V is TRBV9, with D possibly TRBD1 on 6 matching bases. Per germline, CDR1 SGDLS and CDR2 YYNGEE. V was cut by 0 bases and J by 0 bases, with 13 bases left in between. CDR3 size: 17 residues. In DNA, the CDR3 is TGTGCCAGCAGCGTAGAAGTAGGGGGTACCTCCTACAATGAGCAGTTCTTC. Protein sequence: CASSVEVGGTSYNEQFF.

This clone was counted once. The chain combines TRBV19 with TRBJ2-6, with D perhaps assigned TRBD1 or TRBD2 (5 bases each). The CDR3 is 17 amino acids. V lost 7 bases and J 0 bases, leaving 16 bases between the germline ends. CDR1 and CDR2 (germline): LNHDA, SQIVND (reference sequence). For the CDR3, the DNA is TGTGCCAGTACCAGCGAGGGGCTCGACTCTGGGGCCAACGTCCTGACTTTC. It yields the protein CASTSEGLDSGANVLTF.

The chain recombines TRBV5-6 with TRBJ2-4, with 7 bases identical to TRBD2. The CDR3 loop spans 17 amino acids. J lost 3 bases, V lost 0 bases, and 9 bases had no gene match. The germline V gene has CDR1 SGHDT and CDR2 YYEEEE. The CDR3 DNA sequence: TGTGCCAGCAGCTTGGGGGCCCTAGCGGACCTCAAAAACATTCAGTACTTC. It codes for CASSLGALADLKNIQYF.

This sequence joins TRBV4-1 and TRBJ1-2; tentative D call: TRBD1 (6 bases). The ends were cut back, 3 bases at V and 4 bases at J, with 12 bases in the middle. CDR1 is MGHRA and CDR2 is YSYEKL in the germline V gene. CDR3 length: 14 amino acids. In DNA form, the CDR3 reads TGCGCCAGCAGCCAGTTCGGACAGACCTATGGCTACACCTTC. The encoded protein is CASSQFGQTYGYTF.